This TCR beta chain comes out of a study of vaccination and CD4 T cells after COVID-19. Study as a whole: Either a CEFX pool, an HIV-1 Nef pool, or no peptide was added to control cultures.

The CDR3 has 13 residues. Germline V CDR1 and CDR2: MNHNS, SASEGT. The germline V and J ends were trimmed by 6 bases and 3 bases, with 9 bases remaining between them. The study, taken as a whole, reports: With convalescent patients, a median about 84% of reactive clones emerged solely after vaccination.

An Oncomine TCR Beta short-read assay was used to sequence the DNA from cultured CD4+ T cells. One entry per CDR3 protein, called by TCRdb with MiXCR from the PCR reads. The sample holds about 19,000 distinct CDR3 sequences, more than 40% seen once. This clonotype came up a few times. Antigen: not known. As to treatment: roughly 11-day PBMC culture with coronavirus spike peptide pools or control peptides (ViraFEST assay). Before TCRs were sequenced, ViraFEST expanded antigen-specific T cells with peptide pools. The V call is TRBV6-1, the J call TRBJ1-5; D is possibly TRBD1 (6 bases). The sample comprised CD4+ T cells from blood, cultured in vitro. This TCR derives from a human donor who had recovered from COVID-19. CDR3 sequence reads: CASRGQNNQPQHF. The CDR3 DNA reads TGTGCCAGCAGAGGACAGAACAATCAGCCCCAGCATTTT.